This entry is about one TCR beta chain. Its antigen is currently unknown. This record belongs to a study of T cell responses to AZD1222 COVID-19 vaccine. Study-level points and caveats: White British donors predominated, females outnumbered males, and clonal diversity was possibly underestimated. Among AZD1222 vaccinees, only 5 to 7 were seropositive at baseline. Repertoires were obtained only post-peak T cell response.

Pooling was applied to second doses at about 4 or about 12 weeks. The CDR3 spans 15 residues. V lost 7 bases, J lost 6 bases, and 18 bases lay in between. CDR1 SNHLY and CDR2 FYNNEI come from the germline V gene. Libraries were prepared by immunoSEQ multiplex PCR; TCRdb keeps only in-frame clonotypes and omits some of them. Of approximately 13,000 clones in the sample, 84% are singletons; the top ten hold approximately 40%. The rearrangement joins TRBV2 to TRBJ2-2; D not resolved. The TCR was taken from an adult who received the AZD1222 COVID-19 vaccine. This specimen was peripheral blood, taken 28 days after the second AZD1222 dose. In DNA form, the CDR3 reads TGTGCCAGCAACCTAAGGGCTACTAAGGCCGGGGAGCTGTTTTTT. Its translation: CASNLRATKAGELFF.